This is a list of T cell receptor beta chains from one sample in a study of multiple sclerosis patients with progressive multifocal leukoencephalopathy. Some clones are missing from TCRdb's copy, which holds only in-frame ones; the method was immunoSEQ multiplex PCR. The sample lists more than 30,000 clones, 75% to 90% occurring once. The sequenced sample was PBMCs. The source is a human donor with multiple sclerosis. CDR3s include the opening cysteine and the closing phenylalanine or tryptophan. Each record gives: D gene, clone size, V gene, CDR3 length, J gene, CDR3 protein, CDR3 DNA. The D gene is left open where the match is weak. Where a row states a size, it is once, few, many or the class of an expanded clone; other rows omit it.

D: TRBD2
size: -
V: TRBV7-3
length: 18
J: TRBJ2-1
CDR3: CASSLLATSGRTYNEQFF
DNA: TGTGCCAGCAGCCTACTAGCTACCAGCGGGAGAACCTACAATGAGCAGTTCTTC

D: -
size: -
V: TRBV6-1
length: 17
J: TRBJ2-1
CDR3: CASSESRLTPSYNEQFF
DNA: TGTGCCAGCAGTGAATCAAGGTTGACCCCTTCCTACAATGAGCAGTTCTTC

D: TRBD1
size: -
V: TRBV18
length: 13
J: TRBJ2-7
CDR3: CASSPDRVGEQYF
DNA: TGTGCCAGCTCACCGGACAGGGTAGGCGAGCAGTACTTC

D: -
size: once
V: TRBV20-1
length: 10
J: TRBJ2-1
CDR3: CSARLDEQFF
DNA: TGCAGTGCGCGGCTCGATGAGCAGTTCTTC

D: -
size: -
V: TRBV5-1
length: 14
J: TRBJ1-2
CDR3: CASSLGDKLYGYTF
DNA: TGCGCCAGCAGCTTGGGGGACAAGCTTTATGGCTACACCTTC

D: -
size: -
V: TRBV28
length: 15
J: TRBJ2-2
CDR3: CASSLGGANTGELFF
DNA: TGTGCCAGCAGTTTAGGGGGCGCGAACACCGGGGAGCTGTTTTTT

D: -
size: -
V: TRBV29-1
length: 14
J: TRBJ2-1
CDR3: CSVDVGGSYNEQFF
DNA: TGCAGCGTTGACGTCGGCGGATCCTACAATGAGCAGTTCTTC

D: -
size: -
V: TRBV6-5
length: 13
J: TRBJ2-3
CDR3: CASRPDGTDTQYF
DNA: TGTGCCAGCAGGCCCGACGGCACAGATACGCAGTATTTT

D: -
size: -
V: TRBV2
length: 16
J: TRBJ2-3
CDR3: CASSQLGLPFTDTQYF
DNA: TGTGCCAGCAGTCAGTTGGGACTCCCATTCACAGATACGCAGTATTTT

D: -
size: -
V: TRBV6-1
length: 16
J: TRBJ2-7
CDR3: CASSEPGGDRGYEQYF
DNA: TGTGCCAGCAGTGAACCGGGGGGAGACAGGGGCTACGAGCAGTACTTC

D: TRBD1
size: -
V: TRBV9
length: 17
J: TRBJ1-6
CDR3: CASSPIPGTGNNSPLHF
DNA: TGTGCCAGCAGCCCAATCCCCGGGACAGGGAACAATTCACCCCTCCACTTT

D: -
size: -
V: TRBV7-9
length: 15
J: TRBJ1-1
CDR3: CATEGGATRNTEAFF
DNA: TGTGCCACCGAAGGGGGGGCGACGAGGAACACTGAAGCTTTCTTT

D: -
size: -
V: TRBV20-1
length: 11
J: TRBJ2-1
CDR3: CSARNRHEQFF
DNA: TGCAGTGCTAGAAATCGGCATGAGCAGTTCTTC

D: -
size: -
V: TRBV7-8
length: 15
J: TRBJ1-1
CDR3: CASSLAHRADTEAFF
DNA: TGTGCCAGCAGCTTAGCACATAGGGCCGACACTGAAGCTTTCTTT

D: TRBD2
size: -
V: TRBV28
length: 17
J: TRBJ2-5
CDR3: CASSSWTSGSEQETQYF
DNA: TGTGCCAGCAGTTCCTGGACTAGCGGGAGTGAGCAGGAGACCCAGTACTTC

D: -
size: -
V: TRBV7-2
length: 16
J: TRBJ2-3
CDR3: CASSLEGSPSTDTQYF
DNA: TGTGCCAGCAGCTTAGAGGGGTCCCCTAGCACAGATACGCAGTATTTT

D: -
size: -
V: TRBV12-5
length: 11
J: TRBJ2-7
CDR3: CASGFRVQQYF
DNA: TGTGCTAGTGGTTTCCGGGTGCAGCAGTACTTC

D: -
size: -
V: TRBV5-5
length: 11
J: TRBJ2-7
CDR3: CASSLAHEQYF
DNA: TGTGCCAGCAGCTTGGCTCACGAGCAGTACTTC